Following are 24 T cell receptor beta chains from one sample sequenced in a study of cytomegalovirus exposure and HLA in healthy donors. Both 60 Vbeta primers and 13 Jbeta primers went into the PCR. Method: immunoSEQ multiplex PCR; TCRdb's copy keeps in-frame clones and lacks some. The sample gives 200,000 to 250,000 clones, 80% to 90% of which show up once; roughly 0.99% is in the top ten. Sequencing input: PBMCs. Receptors originate from a woman aged 18-35 years in good health and CMV-seronegative.

V gene TRBV4-3 combines with J gene TRBJ2-7, with 11 bases identical to TRBD1. The CDR3 is 15 amino acids. Trimming removed 4 bases from V and 3 bases from J; junction bases left unmatched: 5. From germline, CDR1 is LGHNA and CDR2 YSLEER. The CDR3 nucleotides are TGCGCCAGCAGCCGAGGGACAGGGGGGGTCTACGAGCAGTACTTC. This gives the protein CASSRGTGGVYEQYF.

The chain links TRBV25-1 to TRBJ2-3; a weak D match, TRBD2 (6 bases). Trimming took 5 bases from V and 1 from J, leaving 10 bases between them. Germline V gene lookup returns CDR1 MGHDK and CDR2 SYGVNS. The CDR3 is 14 amino acids. In nucleotides, the CDR3 is TGTGCCAGCAGTCGCGGGACTGGCACAGATACGCAGTATTTT. Protein: CASSRGTGTDTQYF. The entire variable domain, with the rest obtained from reference TRBV25-1 and TRBJ2-3, is as follows: EADIYQTPRYLVIGTGKKITLECSQTMGHDKMYWYQQDPGMELHLIHYSYGVNSTEKGDLSSESTVSRIRTEHFPLTLESARPSHTSQYLCASSRGTGTDTQYFGPGTRLTVL.

The chain uses TRBV5-1 and TRBJ1-2; tentative D call: TRBD1 (5 bases). Germline CDR1 SGHRS, CDR2 YFSETQ. The CDR3 extends over 16 amino acids. V was clipped by 0 bases and J by 1 base, with 13 bases between them. The CDR3 region has the DNA TGCGCCAGCAGCTTGGGAGACGGCGGGGGTAACTATGGCTACACCTTC. This translates into CASSLGDGGGNYGYTF. The full variable domain, its missing parts supplied by reference TRBV5-1 and TRBJ1-2, is KAGVTQTPRYLIKTRGQQVTLSCSPISGHRSVSWYQQTPGQGLQFLFEYFSETQRNKGNFPGRFSGRQFSNSRSEMNVSTLELGDSALYLCASSLGDGGGNYGYTFGSGTRLTVV.

This clone has just a few counts. The chain combines TRBV4-2 with TRBJ1-6; no clear D. The germline CDR1 and CDR2 sequences are LGHNA and YNFKEQ. This CDR3 is built from 16 residues. The ends were cut back, 4 bases at V and 9 bases at J, with 19 bases in the middle. The CDR3 DNA is TGTGCCAGCAGCCCGAACACGGGATCCTCGAGTTCACCCCTCCACTTT. Translated, it gives CASSPNTGSSSSPLHF.

The V call is TRBV6-1, the J call TRBJ1-1; D remains unclear. This CDR3 has 13 amino acids. Trimming shortened V by 2 bases and J by 1 base, and 5 bases separated the two germline ends. CDR1 MNHNS and CDR2 SASEGT come from the germline V gene. Here the CDR3 reads CASSEWPNTEAFF. CDR3 nucleotides: TGTGCCAGCAGTGAATGGCCGAACACTGAAGCTTTCTTT.

The gene calls are TRBV29-1 and TRBJ2-4; D is undetermined. There are 13 residues in the CDR3. Germline loops: CDR1 SQVTM, CDR2 ANQGSEA. V lost 1 base and J 2 bases, leaving 6 bases between the germline ends. CDR3 DNA sequence: TGCAGCGTTGAAGGGGCTTCCAAAAACATTCAGTACTTC. This gives the protein CSVEGASKNIQYF.

The chain has TRBV5-1 and TRBJ2-1, with 7 bases aligning to TRBD2. CDR1 SGHRS and CDR2 YFSETQ come from the germline V gene. V gave up 0 bases and J gave up 8 bases; unmatched junction bases: 5. The CDR3 has 14 amino acids. In DNA, the CDR3 is TGCGCCAGCAGCTTGGTAGGACTAGGCGATGAGCAGTTCTTC. Residues: CASSLVGLGDEQFF. Using reference TRBV5-1 and TRBJ2-1 for the parts outside the CDR3, the full variable domain is KAGVTQTPRYLIKTRGQQVTLSCSPISGHRSVSWYQQTPGQGLQFLFEYFSETQRNKGNFPGRFSGRQFSNSRSEMNVSTLELGDSALYLCASSLVGLGDEQFFGPGTRLTVL.

The chain joins TRBV4-1 to TRBJ1-1; no firm D call. The germline CDR1 and CDR2 sequences are MGHRA and YSYEKL. V lost 4 bases and J 5 bases, leaving 11 bases between the germline ends. The CDR3 runs 13 residues. The CDR3 sequence is CASSPDPRTEAFF. DNA of the CDR3: TGCGCCAGCAGCCCAGACCCGAGGACTGAAGCTTTCTTT.

The chain couples TRBV5-1 to TRBJ2-3; 9 bases line up with TRBD1. Germline V gene data show CDR1 as SGHRS and CDR2 as YFSETQ. Losses at the gene ends were 4 bases for V and 2 bases for J; bases not matched to a gene: 8. This CDR3 has 16 amino acids. CDR3 DNA: TGCGCCAGCAGCGGGTGGGACAGGGTGCTCACAGATACGCAGTATTTT. Its translation is CASSGWDRVLTDTQYF.

DNA for the CDR3: TGCGCCAGCAGCCGGGAGAGGAACACTGAAGCTTTCTTT. Translation gives CASSRERNTEAFF. The gene calls are TRBV4-1 and TRBJ1-1; D is uncertain. The V and J ends lost 4 bases and 1 base respectively, with 7 bases between them. This CDR3 is 13 amino acids long. Germline lookup yields CDR1 MGHRA and CDR2 YSYEKL.

The chain employs TRBV5-4 and TRBJ2-2; D perhaps matches TRBD1 (6 bases). The ends were cut back, 0 bases at V and 4 bases at J, with 10 bases in the middle. CDR1 is SGHNT, CDR2 YYREEE, per germline (reference sequence). The CDR3 sequence is 15 residues long. CDR3 loop: CASSLAGASTGELFF. The CDR3 DNA sequence: TGTGCCAGCAGCTTGGCAGGGGCGTCCACCGGGGAGCTGTTTTTT.

This clone was detected a few times. The chain carries TRBV12-5 and TRBJ2-1; 9 bases map to TRBD1. The ends lost 5 bases at V and 6 bases at J; junction bases unmatched: 8. The CDR3 contains 15 residues. CDR1 and CDR2 (germline): LGHNT, FRNRAP. This CDR3 reads CASGTSGTGSNEQFF. The CDR3 DNA sequence: TGTGCTAGTGGTACCTCCGGGACAGGGTCCAATGAGCAGTTCTTC.

V gene TRBV12-2 combines with J gene TRBJ2-7; TRBD2 is taken as the D call from the table, unchecked against the DNA. TRBV12-2 is described as a pseudogene. This CDR3 region has 16 residues. CDR3 nucleotides: TGTGCAAGTCGCTTACTTCCGGGACTAAAAAACTACGAGCAGTACTTC. Its protein is CASRLLPGLKNYEQYF.

V usage is TRBV19 and J usage is TRBJ1-1; maybe TRBD1 (5 bases). Per the germline V gene, CDR1 is LNHDA and CDR2 is SQIVND (reference sequence). V lost 3 bases to trimming and J lost 8 bases, with 10 bases between them. The CDR3 extends over 12 amino acids. CDR3 nucleotide sequence: TGTGCCAGTAGTATGAGGAGGGGCGAAGCTTTCTTT. It encodes CASSMRRGEAFF.

The rearrangement links TRBV15 to TRBJ1-3; TRBD1 aligns across 9 bases. CDR1 LNHNV and CDR2 YYDKDF come from the germline V gene (reference sequence). This CDR3 spans 16 amino acids. Trimming removed 0 bases from V and 2 bases from J; junction bases left unmatched: 2. CDR3 coding DNA: TGTGCCACCAGCAGAGACGGGACAGGGACTGGAAACACCATATATTTT. This encodes CATSRDGTGTGNTIYF. The full variable domain, its missing parts supplied by reference TRBV15 and TRBJ1-3, is DAMVIQNPRYQVTQFGKPVTLSCSQTLNHNVMYWYQQKSSQAPKLLFHYYDKDFNNEADTPDNFQSRRPNTSFCFLDIRSPGLGDTAMYLCATSRDGTGTGNTIYFGEGSWLTVV.

In its sample, this clone was seen a few times. This chain joins TRBV2 and TRBJ1-5; a weak D match, TRBD1 (5 bases). V was pared by 8 bases and J by 5 bases, with 19 bases between. Germline values: CDR1 SNHLY, CDR2 FYNNEI. The CDR3 spans 15 residues. CDR3 amino acids: CASLGRAGWDQPQHF. The CDR3 DNA is TGTGCCAGCCTCGGGAGGGCAGGGTGGGATCAGCCCCAGCATTTT.

This sequence joins TRBV12-2 and TRBJ1-2; TRBD1 is the table's D call, not checked against the DNA. TRBV12-2 is deemed a pseudogene. The length of the CDR3 is 14 residues. CDR3 coding DNA: TGTGCAAGTCGCTCCGACAGGGGTGACTATGGCTACACCTTC. The encoded protein is CASRSDRGDYGYTF.

The V and J genes are TRBV6-6 and TRBJ1-6, with a possible D match to TRBD1 (5 bases). The CDR3 has 16 amino acids. Trimming pared 5 bases from V and 9 bases from J, leaving 20 bases between. Germline V lookup: CDR1 MNHNY, CDR2 SVGAGI (reference sequence). The CDR3: CASSPGGVELGSPLHF. CDR3 DNA sequence: TGTGCCAGCAGTCCCGGGGGGGTGGAGTTGGGTTCACCCCTCCACTTT.

This clone was counted a few times. The sample contains more than one DNA sequence encoding this CDR3. V is TRBV7-9 and J is TRBJ2-3; 8 bases map to TRBD1. The CDR3 consists of 13 residues. The J segment lost 6 bases and the V segment lost 5 bases, leaving 4 bases of the junction unmatched. CDR1 SEHNR and CDR2 FQNEAQ come from the germline V gene (reference sequence). CDR3 loop: CASSPRGPDTQYF. The CDR3 DNA is TGTGCCAGCAGCCCCAGGGGGCCTGATACGCAGTATTTT.

The chain combines TRBV7-9 with TRBJ1-6, with D tentatively TRBD1 (5 bases). V was cut by 1 base and J by 9 bases, with 22 bases left in between. In germline, CDR1 is SEHNR, CDR2 FQNEAQ (reference sequence). The length of the CDR3 is 18 residues. CDR3 bases: TGTGCCAGCAGCTTAGTAAGGGCCAGCCAGCTGGGGGGTTCACCCCTCCACTTT. Protein product: CASSLVRASQLGGSPLHF.

The V call is TRBV5-3, the J call TRBJ2-1, with 11 positions matching TRBD2. TRBV5-3 is an open reading frame whose function is uncertain. After removal of 4 bases from V and 1 base from J, the junction contained 4 bases not matched to a gene. CDR3 size: 16 residues. The CDR3 DNA reads as TGTGCCAGAAGCAAGTTAGCGGGAGGGTCCTACAATGAGCAGTTCTTC. Translating it yields CARSKLAGGSYNEQFF.

The CDR3 coding sequence is TGTGCCAGCAGCCCAGGTCTTGGGGTGGCAGGGTATGGCTACACCTTC. It codes for CASSPGLGVAGYGYTF. The chain employs TRBV7-8 and TRBJ1-2; D may be TRBD1 (5 bases). Trimming stripped 5 bases from V and 5 bases from J, with 21 bases between. CDR3 length: 16 amino acids. Looked up from germline, CDR1 is SGHVS and CDR2 is FQNEAQ.

The chain employs TRBV6-5 and TRBJ2-5, with 7 nucleotides matching TRBD2. The V gene end was trimmed by 6 bases and the J gene end by 5 bases; junction bases not matched to a gene: 6. The V gene's germline CDR1 is MNHEY and CDR2 SVGAGI. The CDR3 loop spans 13 amino acids. CDR3 DNA: TGTGCCAGCAGGTGGGGGGGGGTTGAGACCCAGTACTTC. The encoded protein is CASRWGGVETQYF.

The chain employs TRBV4-2 and TRBJ1-5; D unresolved. The germline V gene encodes CDR1 LGHNA and CDR2 YNFKEQ. The ends were cut back, 0 bases at V and 1 base at J, with 13 bases in the middle. The CDR3 contains 17 residues. The DNA for the CDR3 is TGTGCCAGCAGCCAAGAAGGGAGGGAGAGCAGCAATCAGCCCCAGCATTTT. Encoded protein: CASSQEGRESSNQPQHF.